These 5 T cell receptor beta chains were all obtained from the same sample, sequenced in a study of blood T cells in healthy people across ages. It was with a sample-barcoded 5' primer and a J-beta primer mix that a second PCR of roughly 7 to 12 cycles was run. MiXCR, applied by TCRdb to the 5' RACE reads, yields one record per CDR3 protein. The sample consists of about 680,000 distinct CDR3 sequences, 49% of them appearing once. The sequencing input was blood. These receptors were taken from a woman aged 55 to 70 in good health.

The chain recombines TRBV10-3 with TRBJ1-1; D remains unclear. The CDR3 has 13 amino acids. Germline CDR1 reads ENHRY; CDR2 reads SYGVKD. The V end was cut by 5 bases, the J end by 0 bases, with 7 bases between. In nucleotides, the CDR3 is TGTGCCATCAGTTCAATAGTGAACACTGAAGCTTTCTTT. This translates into CAISSIVNTEAFF.

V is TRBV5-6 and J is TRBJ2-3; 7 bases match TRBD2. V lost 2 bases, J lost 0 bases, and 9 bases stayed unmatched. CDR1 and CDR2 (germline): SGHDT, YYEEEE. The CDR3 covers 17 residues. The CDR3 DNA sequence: TGTGCCAGCAGCTTACTTCAACTAGCGACTAGCACAGATACGCAGTATTTT. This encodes CASSLLQLATSTDTQYF.

The CDR3 protein is CASSPRLGRSGTSDTQYF. In DNA form, the CDR3 reads TGCGCCAGCAGCCCCCGGTTGGGGCGTAGCGGGACCTCAGATACGCAGTATTTT. This chain connects TRBV4-3 to TRBJ2-3; 8 nucleotides line up with TRBD2. Per germline, CDR1 LGHNA and CDR2 YSLEER. This CDR3 contains 18 residues. With 4 bases clipped from V and 4 bases from J, the junction kept 16 bases outside the gene matches.

The CDR3 nucleotides are TGTGCCATCAGTCCCCGGGACTCCGAACCGGATGAGCAGTTCTTC. This translates into CAISPRDSEPDEQFF. The chain carries TRBV10-3 and TRBJ2-1, with D maybe TRBD2 (6 bases). This CDR3 has 15 amino acids. Germline V lookup: CDR1 ENHRY, CDR2 SYGVKD. With 5 bases removed from V and 8 bases from J, the gap between germline ends came to 19 bases.

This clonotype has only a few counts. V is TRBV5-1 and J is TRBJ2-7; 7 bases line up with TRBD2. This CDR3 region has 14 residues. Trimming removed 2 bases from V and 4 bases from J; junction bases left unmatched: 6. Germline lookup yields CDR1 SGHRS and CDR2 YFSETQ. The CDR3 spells CASSFGQRGYEQYF. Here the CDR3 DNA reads TGCGCCAGCAGCTTCGGTCAGCGGGGTTACGAGCAGTACTTC.